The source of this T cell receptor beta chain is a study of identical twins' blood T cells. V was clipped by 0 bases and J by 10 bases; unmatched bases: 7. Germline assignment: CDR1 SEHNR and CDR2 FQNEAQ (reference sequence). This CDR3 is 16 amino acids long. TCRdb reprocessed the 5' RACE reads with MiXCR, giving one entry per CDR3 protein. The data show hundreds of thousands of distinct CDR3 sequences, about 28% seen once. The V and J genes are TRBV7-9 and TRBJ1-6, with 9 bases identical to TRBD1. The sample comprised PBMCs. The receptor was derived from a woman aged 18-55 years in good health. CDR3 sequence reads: CASSLARTGATSPLHF. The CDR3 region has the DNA TGTGCCAGCAGCTTAGCTAGGACAGGGGCTACATCACCCCTCCACTTT.